This TCR beta chain was captured in a study of blood T cells in healthy people across ages. Every donor gave roughly 9.6 milliliters of peripheral blood. Comments on this clonotype: The antigen is not known.

The V and J ends lost 4 bases and 3 bases, in that order; junction bases with no gene match: 7. Looked up from germline, CDR1 is MNHEY and CDR2 is SMNVEV (reference sequence). This CDR3 has 17 residues. Whole-study findings and limits: Estimates based on one million T cells were treated as lower bounds.

A second PCR of about 6 to 11 cycles used a sample-barcoded 5' primer and a J-beta primer mix. MiXCR was run by TCRdb on the 5' RACE reads, yielding one entry per CDR3 protein. The sample records 920,000 or so distinct CDR3 sequences, 35% to 55% being singletons. The source is a woman aged 55-69 years in good health. Sequences were obtained from blood. The chain couples TRBV27 to TRBJ1-5; 12 nucleotides align to TRBD1. The CDR3, as DNA: TGTGCCAGCAGTTCCCCGGGACAGGGGGCTGCCAATCAGCCCCAGCATTTT. Its translation is CASSSPGQGAANQPQHF.